What follows are 32 T cell receptor beta chains derived from one specimen sequenced in a study of control samples from healthy donors and cancer patients. TCRdb's table, derived via immunoSEQ multiplex PCR, lists solely in-frame clones and lacks some. This sample carries tens of thousands of clones, approximately 91% of them seen once, and the ten largest clones take 40%. The sequenced sample was PBMCs. The receptors were gathered from a man in his forties or fifties with head and neck cancer.

V is TRBV27 and J is TRBJ1-5, with 7 bases that match TRBD1. CDR3 length: 14 amino acids. The V gene's germline CDR1 is MNHEY and CDR2 SMNVEV (reference sequence). With 5 bases clipped from V and 6 bases from J, the junction kept 7 bases outside the gene matches. Written as DNA, the CDR3 is TGTGCCAGCAGTACGACAGGGATGTCTCAGCCCCAGCATTTT. As protein: CASSTTGMSQPQHF.

The chain has TRBV6-1 and TRBJ1-4; D not certain. This CDR3 contains 16 residues. Trimming left V 1 base short and J 10 bases short, with 19 bases between. Germline CDR1 is MNHNS and CDR2 is SASEGT. The CDR3 protein is CASSEEWAGSRVKLFF. The CDR3, as DNA: TGTGCCAGCAGTGAAGAGTGGGCCGGGAGTCGTGTAAAACTGTTTTTT.

The sample holds one count of this clone. V and J are TRBV5-1 and TRBJ2-3; 8 bases map to TRBD2. CDR1 and CDR2 from the germline V gene are SGHRS and YFSETQ. The CDR3 is made up of 17 amino acids. V was pared by 4 bases and J by 1 base, with 11 bases of the junction left unmatched. CDR3 in DNA: TGCGCCAGCAGCCCAAACGAGGGGCGGGAGGGCACAGATACGCAGTATTTT. Translation gives CASSPNEGREGTDTQYF. The full variable domain, rest sourced from reference TRBV5-1 and TRBJ2-3, is KAGVTQTPRYLIKTRGQQVTLSCSPISGHRSVSWYQQTPGQGLQFLFEYFSETQRNKGNFPGRFSGRQFSNSRSEMNVSTLELGDSALYLCASSPNEGREGTDTQYFGPGTRLTVL.

The chain combines TRBV29-1 with TRBJ1-4, with a possible D match to TRBD1 (5 bases). Germline V gene lookup returns CDR1 SQVTM and CDR2 ANQGSEA. The CDR3 length is 13 residues. Between the trimmed V and J ends, which lost 5 bases and 5 bases, there was a span of 12 bases. In nucleotides, the CDR3 is TGCAGCGTTCGACAGAGTTCGAATGAAAAACTGTTTTTT. Translating it yields CSVRQSSNEKLFF.

The chain employs TRBV14 and TRBJ2-3; the match to TRBD1 covers 10 bases. CDR3 length equals 16 residues. The V and J ends lost 5 bases and 4 bases, in that order; junction bases with no gene match: 9. Germline CDR1 and CDR2: SGHDN and FVKESK. In nucleotides, the CDR3 is TGTGCCAGCAGCGAAACCGGGACAGGGGTTCCAGATACGCAGTATTTT. Translated: CASSETGTGVPDTQYF.

CDR3 coding DNA: TGTGCCAGCAGCTCTGGTCTTAGGAACACCATATATTTT. Protein sequence: CASSSGLRNTIYF. The chain links TRBV7-8 to TRBJ1-3; no firm D call. Germline-derived CDR1 and CDR2 are SGHVS and FQNEAQ. V was pared by 4 bases and J by 7 bases, with 11 bases between. The CDR3 loop spans 13 amino acids.

This clone has more than one count but fewer than ten. Within the sample, other DNA sequences also encode this same CDR3. The chain employs TRBV30 and TRBJ2-5; D is ambiguous. The V and J ends lost 1 base and 7 bases respectively, with 13 bases between them. The CDR3 is 13 residues long. Per germline, CDR1 GTSNPN and CDR2 SVGIG (reference sequence). This chain's CDR3 is CAWSGPTMGTQYF. CDR3 nucleotides: TGTGCCTGGAGTGGTCCCACAATGGGGACCCAGTACTTC.

The chain joins TRBV7-2 to TRBJ2-5; D gene unclear. The CDR3 covers 13 residues. CDR1 and CDR2 from the germline V gene are SGHTA and FQGNSA. With 3 bases removed from V and 3 bases from J, the gap between germline ends came to 8 bases. The DNA for the CDR3 is TGTGCCAGCAGCTTTTCTAGGGAAGAGACCCAGTACTTC. Its protein is CASSFSREETQYF.

The chain joins TRBV5-8 to TRBJ2-5, with TRBD1 identical over 9 bases. V trimming: 2 bases; J trimming: 7 bases; junction bases outside the gene matches: 9. This CDR3 region has 15 residues. Germline V gene sequence: CDR1 SGHTS, CDR2 YDEGEE. Here the CDR3 DNA reads TGTGCCAGCAGCTTCATCGGGACAGGGAGTCCGACCCAGTACTTC. It codes for CASSFIGTGSPTQYF.

This chain links TRBV11-1 with TRBJ2-7, with 9 bases fitting TRBD1. The CDR3 runs 14 residues. Germline assignment: CDR1 SGHAT and CDR2 FQDESV (reference sequence). The V and J ends lost 3 bases and 5 bases, in that order; junction bases with no gene match: 5. Written as DNA, the CDR3 is TGTGCCAGCAGCTTGAGGACAGGGGTGAACGAGCAGTACTTC. This translates into CASSLRTGVNEQYF.

This clone was counted between two and nine times. The rearrangement uses TRBV10-3 and TRBJ2-7; D is possibly TRBD1 (8 bases). The CDR3 sequence is 13 residues long. The V end lost 10 bases, the J end lost 5 bases, and 18 bases lay between the germline ends. In germline, CDR1 is ENHRY, CDR2 SYGVKD. CDR3 residues: CATGGGGLDEQYF. CDR3 DNA: TGTGCCACAGGGGGCGGTGGACTAGACGAGCAGTACTTC.

The rearrangement uses TRBV30 and TRBJ2-1, with D perhaps TRBD1 (6 bases). This CDR3 comprises 12 residues. Between the trimmed V and J ends, which lost 4 bases and 13 bases, there was a span of 17 bases. The germline V gene has CDR1 GTSNPN and CDR2 SVGIG (reference sequence). CDR3 loop: CAWTHFRGYQFF. The CDR3 DNA reads TGTGCCTGGACCCATTTCAGGGGATATCAGTTCTTC.

J is TRBJ2-3 and V is TRBV7-3; 9 bases agree with TRBD2. Germline trimming cut 5 bases from V and 6 bases from J; bases unmatched to any gene: 6. CDR1 and CDR2 (germline): SGHTA, FQGTGA. The CDR3 loop spans 14 amino acids. As DNA, the CDR3 is TGTGCCAGCAGCCTAGCGGGGACGCTTGATACGCAGTATTTT. Protein: CASSLAGTLDTQYF.

The J gene is TRBJ2-5, the V gene TRBV29-1; D is uncertain. CDR3 length: 13 residues. CDR1 is SQVTM and CDR2 is ANQGSEA in the germline V gene. V lost 5 bases and J 1 base, leaving 11 bases between the germline ends. The CDR3, as DNA: TGCAGCGTTAGAGTTGTGGGCCAAGAGACCCAGTACTTC. The encoded protein is CSVRVVGQETQYF.

This chain joins TRBV15 and TRBJ2-5; no reliable D call. Germline lookup yields CDR1 LNHNV and CDR2 YYDKDF (reference sequence). This CDR3 region has 14 residues. V lost 4 bases and J 1 base, leaving 10 bases between the germline ends. CDR3 region: CATSTGRLQETQYF. CDR3 in DNA: TGTGCCACCAGCACAGGACGGCTCCAAGAGACCCAGTACTTC. Drawing the rest from reference TRBV15 and TRBJ2-5, the complete variable domain is DAMVIQNPRYQVTQFGKPVTLSCSQTLNHNVMYWYQQKSSQAPKLLFHYYDKDFNNEADTPDNFQSRRPNTSFCFLDIRSPGLGDTAMYLCATSTGRLQETQYFGPGTRLLVL.

V gene TRBV5-8 combines with J gene TRBJ1-5; no clear D gene. The CDR3 is made up of 15 amino acids. With 0 bases removed from V and 0 bases from J, the gap between germline ends came to 7 bases. Looked up from germline, CDR1 is SGHTS and CDR2 is YDEGEE. The CDR3 region has the DNA TGTGCCAGCAGCTTGGGGCAGATTAGCAATCAGCCCCAGCATTTT. Translation: CASSLGQISNQPQHF.

This clone was counted a single time. V usage is TRBV27 and J usage is TRBJ2-7; 7 nucleotides line up with TRBD1. V was pared by 8 bases and J by 0 bases, with 10 bases of the junction left unmatched. The CDR3 runs 15 residues. The V gene's germline CDR1 is MNHEY and CDR2 SMNVEV (reference sequence). CDR3 protein: CASPSPGQNSYEQYF. The CDR3 DNA sequence: TGTGCCAGCCCCTCCCCGGGACAGAACTCCTACGAGCAGTACTTC.

The gene calls are TRBV5-1 and TRBJ2-2; no reliable D call. This CDR3 has 15 residues. Trimming took off 6 bases at V and 1 base at J, with 13 bases between the two ends. Germline V lookup: CDR1 SGHRS, CDR2 YFSETQ. The CDR3 DNA reads TGCGCCAGCACTCATGACTCCCGGAACACCGGGGAGCTGTTTTTT. Residues: CASTHDSRNTGELFF.

This CDR3 reads CASPTPQGANYGYTF. The CDR3, as DNA: TGTGCCAGCCCCACGCCCCAGGGAGCTAACTATGGCTACACCTTC. This rearrangement joins TRBV27 to TRBJ1-2, with TRBD1 as a possible D gene (5 bases). Germline values: CDR1 MNHEY, CDR2 SMNVEV (reference sequence). The CDR3 runs 15 residues. Trimming stripped 8 bases from V and 0 bases from J, with 16 bases between.

The V and J genes are TRBV5-1 and TRBJ2-7, with TRBD1 identical over 9 bases. The CDR3 runs to 15 residues. Germline V gives CDR1 SGHRS, CDR2 YFSETQ. V lost 3 bases, J lost 5 bases, and 9 bases stayed unmatched. The CDR3: CASSSGTGTFDEQYF. The CDR3 DNA reads as TGCGCCAGCAGCTCCGGGACAGGGACTTTCGACGAGCAGTACTTC.

V and J are TRBV3-1 (or the pseudogene TRBV3-2) and TRBJ2-7; 9 nucleotides agree with TRBD1. In germline, CDR1 is LGHDT, CDR2 YNNKEL (reference sequence). Trimming removed 3 bases from V and 6 bases from J; junction bases left unmatched: 12. CDR3 length equals 16 residues. For the CDR3, the DNA is TGTGCCAGCAGCCACCACCCGGGACAGGGAATAGTCGAGCAGTACTTC. It encodes CASSHHPGQGIVEQYF.

The chain has TRBV4-2 and TRBJ2-7; D ambiguous. Germline assignment: CDR1 LGHNA and CDR2 YNFKEQ. Trimming cost V 0 bases and J 0 bases, with 6 bases left between them. This CDR3 has 14 amino acids. The CDR3 is CASSQDRSSYEQYF. The CDR3 DNA reads as TGTGCCAGCAGCCAAGACAGAAGCTCCTACGAGCAGTACTTC.

This chain joins TRBV11-3 and TRBJ1-1, with a tentative D call TRBD1 (5 bases). This CDR3 contains 14 residues. Per the germline V gene, CDR1 is SGHNT and CDR2 is YENEEA. V was pared by 6 bases and J by 3 bases, with 14 bases between. The CDR3 here is CASSQAGGDTEAFF. The CDR3 DNA follows: TGTGCCAGCAGTCAGGCGGGGGGTGACACTGAAGCTTTCTTT.

This sequence joins TRBV28 and TRBJ1-5; 11 bases map to TRBD1. The length of the CDR3 is 15 residues. Germline V gene sequence: CDR1 MDHEN, CDR2 SYDVKM. Germline trimming cut 6 bases from V and 4 bases from J; bases unmatched to any gene: 5. The CDR3 DNA reads TGTGCCAGCAGGCCAGGGACAGGGGGAAATCAGCCCCAGCATTTT. This translates into CASRPGTGGNQPQHF. Variable domain in full (rest from reference TRBV28 and TRBJ1-5): DVKVTQSSRYLVKRTGEKVFLECVQDMDHENMFWYRQDPGLGLRLIYFSYDVKMKEKGDIPEGYSVSREKKERFSLILESASTNQTSMYLCASRPGTGGNQPQHFGDGTRLSIL.

The chain carries TRBV11-3 and TRBJ2-2, with no clear D. The CDR3 has 14 amino acids. Germline assignment: CDR1 SGHNT and CDR2 YENEEA. V lost 5 bases, J lost 0 bases, and 7 bases lay in between. CDR3 protein: CASSTSANTGELFF. The CDR3 DNA is TGTGCCAGCAGCACCAGCGCGAACACCGGGGAGCTGTTTTTT.

This clone was found a few times. V usage is TRBV7-3 and J usage is TRBJ2-7, with no clear D. CDR1 is SGHTA and CDR2 is FQGTGA in the germline V gene. The CDR3 spans 13 residues. V lost 4 bases, J lost 7 bases, and 14 bases lay in between. Written as DNA, the CDR3 is TGTGCCAGCAGCTCCGCGGCAGATGGAGAGCAGTACTTC. It is translated as CASSSAADGEQYF.

The chain employs TRBV4-3 and TRBJ1-1, with D possibly TRBD1 on 5 matching bases. This CDR3 is 19 amino acids long. V lost 0 bases and J lost 4, with 24 bases in between. Germline assignment: CDR1 LGHNA and CDR2 YSLEER. CDR3 sequence reads: CASSQDPPGIGLGSTEAFF. DNA for the CDR3: TGCGCCAGCAGCCAAGATCCTCCAGGGATTGGGCTTGGTTCCACTGAAGCTTTCTTT.

The chain recombines TRBV7-2 with TRBJ2-1; TRBD2 matches at 10 bases. The V and J ends lost 2 bases and 9 bases, in that order; junction bases with no gene match: 10. The germline V gene encodes CDR1 SGHTA and CDR2 FQGNSA. CDR3 size: 16 residues. The CDR3 nucleotides are TGTGCCAGCAGCTTAAAGCCAGCGGGAGGGCCTGGTGAGCAGTTCTTC. As protein: CASSLKPAGGPGEQFF.

In this sample, this clone turned up once. This sequence joins TRBV5-4 and TRBJ2-3, with D perhaps matching TRBD1 or TRBD2 (5 bases each). Germline-derived CDR1 and CDR2 are SGHNT and YYREEE (reference sequence). The CDR3 loop spans 15 amino acids. V lost 3 bases to trimming and J lost 1 base, with 12 bases between them. CDR3 sequence reads: CASSSGTFGTDTQYF. The CDR3 bases are TGTGCCAGCAGCTCCGGGACCTTCGGCACAGATACGCAGTATTTT.

The rearrangement links TRBV29-1 to TRBJ1-1; D remains unclear. Per germline, CDR1 SQVTM and CDR2 ANQGSEA. The V end lost 6 bases, the J end lost 1 base, and 12 bases lay between the germline ends. This CDR3 has 13 amino acids. This chain's CDR3 is CSVQIPANTEAFF. CDR3 bases: TGCAGCGTCCAAATTCCGGCGAACACTGAAGCTTTCTTT.

The V gene is TRBV29-1, the J gene TRBJ1-1, with TRBD1 matching 8 bases. The germline gives CDR1 SQVTM, CDR2 ANQGSEA. V shed 7 bases, J shed 1 base, and the junction held 5 bases outside the gene matches. This CDR3 contains 13 residues. CDR3 loop: CSAPGTGNTEAFF. CDR3 sequence (DNA): TGCAGCGCTCCCGGGACAGGGAACACTGAAGCTTTCTTT.

The V call is TRBV7-9, the J call TRBJ2-7; tentatively, D is TRBD2 (5 bases). Germline CDR1 SEHNR, CDR2 FQNEAQ (reference sequence). Trimming took off 3 bases at V and 5 bases at J, with 11 bases between the two ends. The CDR3 has 13 residues. CDR3 in amino acids: CASSFVSGDEQYF. In nucleotides, the CDR3 is TGTGCCAGCAGCTTCGTCTCCGGGGACGAGCAGTACTTC.